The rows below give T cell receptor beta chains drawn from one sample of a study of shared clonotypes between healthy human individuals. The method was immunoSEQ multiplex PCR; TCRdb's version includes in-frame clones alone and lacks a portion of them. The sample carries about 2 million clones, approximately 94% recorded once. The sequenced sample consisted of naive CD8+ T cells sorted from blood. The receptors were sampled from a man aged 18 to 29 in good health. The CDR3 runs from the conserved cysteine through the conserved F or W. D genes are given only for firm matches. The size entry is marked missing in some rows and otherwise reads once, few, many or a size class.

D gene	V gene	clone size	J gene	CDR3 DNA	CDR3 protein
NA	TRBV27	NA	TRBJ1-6	TGTGCCAGCAGTTTTGGGTGGGGGAATGATCCTAATTCACCCCTCCACTTT	CASSFGWGNDPNSPLHF
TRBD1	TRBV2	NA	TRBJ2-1	TGTGCCAGCAGTGAAGCGCAGACAGGGAAGTTGTTCTTC	CASSEAQTGKLFF
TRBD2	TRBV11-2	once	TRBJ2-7	TGTGCCAGCGGTAGGACTAGCGGCTACGAGCAGTACTTC	CASGRTSGYEQYF
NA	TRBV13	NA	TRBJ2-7	TGTGCCAGCAGCTCCCGGACCCACTACGAGCAGTACTTC	CASSSRTHYEQYF
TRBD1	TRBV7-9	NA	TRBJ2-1	TGTGCCAGCAGCTTAGCCGGGACAGGGGTAGGCAATGAGCAGTTCTTC	CASSLAGTGVGNEQFF
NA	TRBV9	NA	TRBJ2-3	TGTGCCAGCAGCGTAGTTCCCGGGGCAGATACGCAGTATTTT	CASSVVPGADTQYF
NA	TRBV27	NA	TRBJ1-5	TGTGCCAGCAAGGCAGGCGAAGAAAATCAGCCCCAGCATTTT	CASKAGEENQPQHF
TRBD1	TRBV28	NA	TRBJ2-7	TGTGCCAGCAGTCTGGGACAGTCCTCCTACGAGCAGTACTTC	CASSLGQSSYEQYF
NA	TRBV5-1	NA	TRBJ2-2	TGCGCCAGCAGCTTGGCCTGGGCAGGGATGGCCGGGGAGCTGTTTTTT	CASSLAWAGMAGELFF
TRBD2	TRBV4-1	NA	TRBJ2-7	TGCGCCAGCAGCCAAGATCGCGGGGGGGCTTACGAGCAGTACTTC	CASSQDRGGAYEQYF
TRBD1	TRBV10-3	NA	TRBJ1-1	TGTGCCATCAGTGGGACAGGGTCGAACACTGAAGCTTTCTTT	CAISGTGSNTEAFF
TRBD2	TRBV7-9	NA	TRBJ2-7	TGTGCCAGCAGCTTTCTAGCGGGAGGGCCTTCCTACGAGCAGTACTTC	CASSFLAGGPSYEQYF
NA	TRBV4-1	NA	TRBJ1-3	TGCGCCAGCAGCACGCCCCGGGATCATGGAAACACCATATATTTT	CASSTPRDHGNTIYF
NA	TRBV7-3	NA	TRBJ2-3	TGTGCCAGCAGCCCAACAGGCCTAGCCGCAGATACGCAGTATTTT	CASSPTGLAADTQYF
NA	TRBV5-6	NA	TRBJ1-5	TGTGCCAGCAGCTTGGGAGGCGGGGGCTCCCAGCCCCAGCATTTT	CASSLGGGGSQPQHF
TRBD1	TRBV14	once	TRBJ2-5	TGTGCCAGCAGCCAAGACCGGACAGGGGTAGAGACCCAGTACTTC	CASSQDRTGVETQYF
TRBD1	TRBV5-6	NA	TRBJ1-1	TGTGCCAGCAGCTGGGACAGGGCGGCTGAAGCTTTCTTT	CASSWDRAAEAFF